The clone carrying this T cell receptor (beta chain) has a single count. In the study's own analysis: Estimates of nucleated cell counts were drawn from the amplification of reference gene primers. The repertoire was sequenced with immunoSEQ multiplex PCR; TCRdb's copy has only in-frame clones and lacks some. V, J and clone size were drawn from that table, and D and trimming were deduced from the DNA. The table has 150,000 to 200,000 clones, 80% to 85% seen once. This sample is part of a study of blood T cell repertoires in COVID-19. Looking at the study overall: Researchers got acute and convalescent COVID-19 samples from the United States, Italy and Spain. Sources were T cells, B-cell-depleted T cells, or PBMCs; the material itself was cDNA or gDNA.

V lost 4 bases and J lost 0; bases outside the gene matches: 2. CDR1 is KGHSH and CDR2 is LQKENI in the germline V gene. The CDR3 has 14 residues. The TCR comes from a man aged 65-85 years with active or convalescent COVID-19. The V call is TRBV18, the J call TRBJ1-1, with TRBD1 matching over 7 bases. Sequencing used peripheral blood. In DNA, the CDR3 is TGTGCCAGCTCACGGGACAGTATGAACACTGAAGCTTTCTTT. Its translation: CASSRDSMNTEAFF.